A selection of T cell receptor beta chains follows, all from one sample in a study of response to subunit inactivated influenza vaccine. One entry per CDR3 protein results from TCRdb running MiXCR on the RT-PCR reads. The table lists approximately 730,000 distinct CDR3 sequences, approximately 15% of them singletons, with 5.5% to 7% in the top ten. Sample: PBMCs from blood, taken less than 15 days before vaccination. The receptors originated from a man aged 50 or older who received an inactivated influenza vaccine. The CDR3 runs from the conserved cysteine through the conserved F or W. The D gene is left open where the match is weak. Only part of the rows carry a size: once, few, many, or a class if the clone is expanded.

j_call | d_call | v_call | clone_size | cdr3_aa | cdr3_nt
TRBJ2-7 | TRBD2 | TRBV28 | few | CASSDREGLLSYEQYF | TGTGCCAGCAGCGACCGGGAGGGGCTATTGTCCTACGAGCAGTACTTC
TRBJ2-5 | TRBD1 | TRBV20-1 | many | CSAGTDQETQYF | TGCAGTGCTGGGACAGATCAAGAGACCCAGTACTTC
TRBJ2-3 | NA | TRBV7-2 | many | CASSLLGGGTDTQYF | TGTGCCAGCAGCTTACTCGGGGGTGGCACAGATACGCAGTATTTT
TRBJ1-1 | TRBD1 | TRBV4-3 | NA | CASSHRGQVADTEAFF | TGCGCCAGCAGCCACCGGGGACAGGTAGCGGACACTGAAGCTTTCTTT
TRBJ2-3 | NA | TRBV12-3/TRBV12-4 | NA | CASTTTDTQYF | TGTGCCAGCACAACCACAGATACGCAGTATTTT
TRBJ2-7 | NA | TRBV5-5 | NA | CASSRTLPSSYEQYF | TGTGCCAGCAGCCGGACTCTCCCTAGCTCCTACGAGCAGTACTTC
TRBJ2-5 | TRBD2 | TRBV20-1 | few | CSAREGIRLAGQETQYF | TGCAGTGCTAGGGAAGGGATCCGACTAGCGGGTCAAGAGACCCAGTACTTC
TRBJ2-3 | NA | TRBV2 | NA | CASSEFAGFTDTQYF | TGTGCCAGCAGTGAATTCGCGGGATTCACAGATACGCAGTATTTT
TRBJ2-7 | NA | TRBV27 | few | CASSLKGGTLSGEQYF | TGTGCCAGCAGTTTAAAGGGCGGGACCCTCTCCGGCGAGCAGTACTTC
TRBJ2-1 | NA | TRBV12-3/TRBV12-4 | NA | CASSTSGNFYNEQFF | TGTGCCAGCAGCACCAGCGGAAACTTTTACAATGAGCAGTTCTTC
TRBJ2-2 | TRBD2 | TRBV7-9 | NA | CASRGGLAVYTGELFF | TGTGCCAGCAGGGGAGGACTAGCGGTTTACACCGGGGAGCTGTTTTTT
TRBJ1-4 | NA | TRBV12-3/TRBV12-4 | NA | CASSPVSRNEKLFF | TGTGCCAGCAGCCCGGTTTCGAGGAATGAAAAACTGTTTTTT
TRBJ2-5 | TRBD1 | TRBV9 | few | CASSVAVGQGRGETQYF | TGTGCCAGCAGCGTAGCGGTGGGACAGGGGCGAGGAGAGACCCAGTACTTC
TRBJ2-2 | NA | TRBV12-3/TRBV12-4 | NA | CASSLTGGVTGELFF | TGTGCCAGCAGTTTAACTGGGGGCGTTACCGGGGAGCTGTTTTTT
TRBJ2-1 | TRBD2 | TRBV19 | NA | CASSIDGERLAGNEQFF | TGTGCCAGTAGTATAGATGGCGAAAGACTAGCGGGGAATGAGCAGTTCTTC
TRBJ2-2 | NA | TRBV7-2 | many | CASSLVSSGELFF | TGTGCCAGCAGCTTAGTCTCCTCCGGGGAGCTGTTTTTT
TRBJ1-3 | NA | TRBV29-1 | few | CSVEINSGNTIYF | TGCAGCGTTGAGATTAACTCTGGAAACACCATATATTTT
TRBJ2-6 | NA | TRBV5-4 | few | CASSLAGNSGANVLTF | TGTGCCAGCAGCTTGGCCGGCAACTCTGGGGCCAACGTCCTGACTTTC
TRBJ2-1 | TRBD2 | TRBV6-2/TRBV6-3 | few | CASSYIAGGNEQFF | TGTGCCAGCAGTTATATAGCGGGAGGCAATGAGCAGTTCTTC
TRBJ2-5 | NA | TRBV7-2 | NA | CASSPISGHIETQYF | TGTGCCAGCAGCCCGATTTCGGGACATATAGAGACCCAGTACTTC
TRBJ2-7 | NA | TRBV27 | few | CASSPLLTGERYEQYF | TGTGCCAGCAGTCCCCTTTTGACGGGGGAGCGATACGAGCAGTACTTC
TRBJ2-7 | TRBD1 | TRBV11-1 | NA | CASSLAGDRASEQYF | TGTGCCAGCAGCTTAGCGGGGGACAGGGCGAGCGAGCAGTACTTC
TRBJ2-3 | TRBD1 | TRBV5-4 | NA | CASSLKGASTDTQYF | TGTGCCAGCAGCTTGAAGGGGGCTAGCACAGATACGCAGTATTTT
TRBJ1-5 | NA | TRBV4-3 | few | CASQTRVGNQPQHF | TGCGCCAGTCAAACCAGGGTTGGCAATCAGCCCCAGCATTTT
TRBJ1-5 | NA | TRBV20-1 | few | CSARGDYSNQPQHF | TGCAGTGCTAGGGGAGATTATAGCAATCAGCCCCAGCATTTT
TRBJ1-1 | NA | TRBV3-1 | NA | CASSQEAVNTEAFF | TGTGCCAGCAGCCAAGAAGCAGTGAACACTGAAGCTTTCTTT
TRBJ1-2 | TRBD1 | TRBV5-1 | NA | CASSFRDRSTYGYTF | TGCGCCAGCAGCTTCCGGGACAGGTCAACATATGGCTACACCTTC
TRBJ2-7 | TRBD1 | TRBV20-1 | few | CSASGRDRGYEQYF | TGCAGTGCTAGTGGCCGGGACAGGGGCTACGAGCAGTACTTC
TRBJ2-3 | NA | TRBV20-1 | few | CSARKTPGLDTQYF | TGCAGTGCTAGAAAAACCCCAGGGTTAGATACGCAGTATTTT
TRBJ2-7 | NA | TRBV28 | many | CASSLTGPYEQYF | TGTGCCAGCAGTTTAACCGGGCCCTACGAGCAGTACTTC
TRBJ1-1 | NA | TRBV12-3/TRBV12-4 | many | CASSTGTEAFF | TGTGCCAGCAGTACTGGCACTGAAGCTTTCTTT
TRBJ1-1 | TRBD1 | TRBV7-2 | few | CASSLNRGRETFF | TGTGCCAGCAGCTTAAACAGGGGGCGCGAGACTTTCTTT
TRBJ2-7 | TRBD1 | TRBV27 | many | CASSRQGVYEQYF | TGTGCCAGCAGCCGACAGGGGGTCTACGAGCAGTACTTC
TRBJ2-7 | NA | TRBV27 | few | CASSLRFGRVGYEQYF | TGTGCCAGCAGTTTAAGGTTTGGCAGAGTAGGGTACGAGCAGTACTTC
TRBJ2-3 | NA | TRBV7-2 | few | CASSSDDSSRTDTQYF | TGTGCCAGCAGCTCGGATGACTCTAGCAGGACAGATACGCAGTATTTT
TRBJ2-3 | NA | TRBV20-1 | NA | CSARDLASFTDTQYF | TGCAGTGCTCGAGACTTGGCTAGTTTCACAGATACGCAGTATTTT
TRBJ2-7 | NA | TRBV28 | NA | CASRRAGDSYEQYF | TGTGCCAGCCGCAGGGCAGGGGATTCCTACGAGCAGTACTTC
TRBJ1-1 | NA | TRBV10-3 | NA | CAISASTGEAFF | TGTGCCATCAGTGCTTCGACAGGTGAAGCTTTCTTT
TRBJ2-3 | NA | TRBV29-1 | few | CSVFGQPILSGTQYF | TGCAGCGTCTTCGGACAGCCCATTCTTAGCGGTACGCAGTATTTT
TRBJ1-1 | NA | TRBV20-1 | NA | CSARDAGSTANTEAFF | TGCAGTGCTAGAGATGCGGGATCTACAGCGAACACTGAAGCTTTCTTT
TRBJ1-1 | NA | TRBV4-3 | NA | CASSQEINAVNTEAFF | TGCGCCAGCAGCCAAGAAATTAATGCAGTCAACACTGAAGCTTTCTTT
TRBJ2-5 | TRBD2 | TRBV3-1 | NA | CASSQDQLAEETQYF | TGTGCCAGCAGCCAAGATCAACTAGCGGAAGAGACCCAGTACTTC
TRBJ2-1 | NA | TRBV6-1 | few | CASSPLGAGAKERDEQFF | TGTGCCAGCAGTCCCCTCGGGGCAGGGGCTAAAGAGCGGGATGAGCAGTTCTTC
TRBJ2-1 | TRBD2 | TRBV5-1 | few | CASSQPSGTSWNEQFF | TGCGCCAGCAGCCAACCGTCCGGGACTAGCTGGAATGAGCAGTTCTTC
TRBJ2-3 | TRBD1 | TRBV28 | NA | CAVGRVTGGTDTQYF | TGTGCCGTCGGGAGAGTGACAGGGGGCACAGATACGCAGTATTTT